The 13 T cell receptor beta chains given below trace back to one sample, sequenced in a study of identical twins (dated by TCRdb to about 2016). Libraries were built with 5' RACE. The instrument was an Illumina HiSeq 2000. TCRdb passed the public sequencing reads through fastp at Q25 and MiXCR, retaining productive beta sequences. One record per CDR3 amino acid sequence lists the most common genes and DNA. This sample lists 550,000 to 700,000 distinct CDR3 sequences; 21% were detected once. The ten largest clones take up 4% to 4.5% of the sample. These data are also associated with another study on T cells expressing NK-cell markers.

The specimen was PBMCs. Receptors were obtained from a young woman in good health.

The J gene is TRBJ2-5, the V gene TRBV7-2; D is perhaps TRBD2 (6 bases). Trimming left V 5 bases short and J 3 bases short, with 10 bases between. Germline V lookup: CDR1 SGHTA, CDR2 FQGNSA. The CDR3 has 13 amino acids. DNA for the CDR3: TGTGCCAGCAGCCTTCAGCGGGAAGAGACCCAGTACTTC. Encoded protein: CASSLQREETQYF.

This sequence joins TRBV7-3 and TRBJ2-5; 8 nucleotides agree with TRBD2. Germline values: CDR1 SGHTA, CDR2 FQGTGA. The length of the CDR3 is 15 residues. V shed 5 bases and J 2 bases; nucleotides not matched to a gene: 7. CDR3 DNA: TGTGCCAGCAGCAAAATGGGGACTAGGCAAGAGACCCAGTACTTC. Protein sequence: CASSKMGTRQETQYF.

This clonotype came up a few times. Here the CDR3 reads CATRQGGIYEQYF. CDR3 in DNA: TGTGCCACTAGACAGGGTGGAATCTACGAGCAGTACTTC. V gene TRBV12-3 or TRBV12-4 combines with J gene TRBJ2-7; 7 nucleotides match TRBD1. J lost 3 bases, V lost 10 bases, and 9 bases had no gene match. The CDR3 sequence is 13 residues long.

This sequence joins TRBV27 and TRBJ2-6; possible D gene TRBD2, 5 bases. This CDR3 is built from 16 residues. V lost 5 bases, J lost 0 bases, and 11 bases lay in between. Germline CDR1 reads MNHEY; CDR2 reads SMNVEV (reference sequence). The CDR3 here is CASSAREYSGANVLTF. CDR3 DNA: TGTGCCAGCAGTGCAAGGGAGTACTCTGGGGCCAACGTCCTGACTTTC.

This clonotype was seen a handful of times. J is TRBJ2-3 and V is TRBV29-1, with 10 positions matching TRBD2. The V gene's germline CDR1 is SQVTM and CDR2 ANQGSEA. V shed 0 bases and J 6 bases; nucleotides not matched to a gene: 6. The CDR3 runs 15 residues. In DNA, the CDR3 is TGCAGCGTTGAAGATCTAGCGGGGGCGATTGATACGCAGTATTTT. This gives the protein CSVEDLAGAIDTQYF.

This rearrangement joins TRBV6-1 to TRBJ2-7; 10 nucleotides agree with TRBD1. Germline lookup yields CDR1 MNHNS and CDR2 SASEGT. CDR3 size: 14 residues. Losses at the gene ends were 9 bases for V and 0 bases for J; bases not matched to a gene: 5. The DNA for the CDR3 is TGTGCCAGTTCCGGGACAGGGGACTCCTACGAGCAGTACTTC. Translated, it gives CASSGTGDSYEQYF.

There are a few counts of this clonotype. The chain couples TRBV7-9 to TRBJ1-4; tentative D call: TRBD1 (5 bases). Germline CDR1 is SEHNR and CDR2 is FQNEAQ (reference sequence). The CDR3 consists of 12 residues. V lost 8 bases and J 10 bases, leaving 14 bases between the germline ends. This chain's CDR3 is CASAGGVPKLFF. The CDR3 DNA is TGTGCCAGCGCCGGGGGGGTCCCAAAACTGTTTTTT.

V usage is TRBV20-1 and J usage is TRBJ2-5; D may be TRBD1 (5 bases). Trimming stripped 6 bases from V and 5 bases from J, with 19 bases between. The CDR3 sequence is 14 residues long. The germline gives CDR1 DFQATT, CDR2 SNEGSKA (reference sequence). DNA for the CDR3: TGCAGTGCGGTCCGGACAATAAGAAGCGAGACCCAGTACTTC. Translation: CSAVRTIRSETQYF.

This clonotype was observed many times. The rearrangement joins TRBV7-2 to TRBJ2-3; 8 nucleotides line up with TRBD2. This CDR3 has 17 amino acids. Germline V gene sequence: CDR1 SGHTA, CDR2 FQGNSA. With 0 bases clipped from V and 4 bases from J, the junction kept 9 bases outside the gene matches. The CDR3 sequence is CASSLAGREIGADTQYF. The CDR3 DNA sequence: TGTGCCAGCAGCTTAGCCGGGAGGGAGATTGGCGCAGATACGCAGTATTTT.

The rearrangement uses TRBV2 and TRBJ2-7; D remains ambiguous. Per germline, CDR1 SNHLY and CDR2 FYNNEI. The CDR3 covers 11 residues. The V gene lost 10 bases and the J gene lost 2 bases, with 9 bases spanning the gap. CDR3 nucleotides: TGTGCCACCACAATTGCCTACGAGCAGTACTTC. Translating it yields CATTIAYEQYF. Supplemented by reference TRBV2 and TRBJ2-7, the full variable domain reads EPEVTQTPSHQVTQMGQEVILRCVPISNHLYFYWYRQILGQKVEFLVSFYNNEISEKSEIFDDQFSVERPDGSNFTLKIRSTKLEDSAMYFCATTIAYEQYFGPGTRLTVT.

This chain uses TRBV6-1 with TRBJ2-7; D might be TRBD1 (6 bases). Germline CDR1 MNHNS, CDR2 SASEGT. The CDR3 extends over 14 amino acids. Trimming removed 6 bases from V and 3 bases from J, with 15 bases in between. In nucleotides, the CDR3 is TGTGCCAGCAGCACCGGGACACCCATCTACGAGCAGTACTTC. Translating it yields CASSTGTPIYEQYF.

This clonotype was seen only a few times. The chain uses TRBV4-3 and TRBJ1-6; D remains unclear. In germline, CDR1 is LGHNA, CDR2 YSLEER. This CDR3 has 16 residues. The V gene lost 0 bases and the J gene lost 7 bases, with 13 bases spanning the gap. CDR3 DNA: TGCGCCAGCAGCCAAGATAGGGCGGGAAACAATTCACCCCTCCACTTT. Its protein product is CASSQDRAGNNSPLHF.

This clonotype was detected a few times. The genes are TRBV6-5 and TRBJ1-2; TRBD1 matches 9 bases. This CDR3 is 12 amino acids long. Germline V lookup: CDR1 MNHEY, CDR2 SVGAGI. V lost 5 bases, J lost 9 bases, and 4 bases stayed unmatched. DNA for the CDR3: TGTGCCAGCAGTCGCGGACAGGGGAGCTACACCTTC. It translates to CASSRGQGSYTF.